The clone carrying this T cell receptor (beta chain) was recorded at least ten times. Its cognate antigen is unknown. This sample is part of a study of beta chain features in type 1 diabetes. Every bit of the isolated RNA underwent reverse transcription, so sequencing read expressed TCRB transcripts. The data were produced by immunoSEQ multiplex PCR, yet TCRdb's version contains in-frame clones alone and is incomplete. This sample has a few hundred thousand clones; approximately 10% occur once, and the top ten carry 1% to 1.5%. CDR1 is GTSNPN and CDR2 is SVGIG in the germline V gene (reference sequence). Trimming took 0 bases from V and 3 from J, leaving 14 bases between them. CDR3 length equals 15 residues. Broader study findings: The cDNA sequencing approach could over-represent high-TCR-expressing cells.

The chain links TRBV30 to TRBJ1-2; D possibly corresponds to TRBD1 (5 bases). Sequencing input: central memory CD4+ T cells from blood. The sequence came from a man younger than 35 in good health. In nucleotides, the CDR3 is TGTGCCTGGAGTGTATCTGCAGGGCGATACTATGGCTACACCTTC. Protein sequence: CAWSVSAGRYYGYTF.